The clone carrying this T cell receptor beta chain was counted ten times or more. Its antigen remains unknown. Two oligonucleotides, mixed equimolar, formed the beta constant-region primer covering TRBC1 and TRBC2. Nested alpha and beta constant-region primers with the SP2 primer drove four PCR rounds on ligated cDNA. One entry per CDR3 protein, called by TCRdb with MiXCR from the UMI-ligation and nested PCR reads. The sample has 95,000 to 150,000 distinct CDR3 sequences; about 36% are singletons. The V and J ends lost 2 bases and 4 bases respectively, with 11 bases between them. Germline V gene lookup returns CDR1 MNHEY and CDR2 SMNVEV (reference sequence). This CDR3 has 15 amino acids. The data were obtained in a study of naive and memory T cell subsets. Study-level points and caveats: TCR abundance followed a power law differing between naive and memory subsets. Expression changes during T cell differentiation may affect RNA-based TCR counts.

The V call is TRBV27, the J call TRBJ2-2; the D gene is possibly TRBD1 (6 bases). The sample taken for sequencing was central memory CD4+ T cells from blood. This receptor was identified in a human donor in good health. The CDR3 loop reads CASSLTQGSTGELFF. DNA of the CDR3: TGTGCCAGCAGTTTAACCCAGGGGAGCACCGGGGAGCTGTTTTTT.